This TCR beta chain was found in a study of blood T cell repertoires in COVID-19. As for the study in general: Sites across the United States, Italy and Spain contributed samples from acute and convalescent COVID-19. Sample material is recorded as cDNA or gDNA derived from T cells, B-cell-depleted T cells, or PBMCs.

Trimming took 2 bases from V and 4 from J, leaving 12 bases between them. The CDR3 is 15 residues long. Per the germline V gene, CDR1 is MNHEY and CDR2 is SMNVEV (reference sequence). Authors' data handling: How many nucleated cells were present was estimated from reference gene primer amplification. Method: immunoSEQ multiplex PCR; TCRdb's copy keeps in-frame clones and lacks some. From that table come the V and J calls and clone size; the DNA was used to work out D and trimming. The repertoire holds about 170,000 clones, with 70% to 85% as singletons. Followed longitudinally, the Seattle patients had been enrolled during active infection.

This clonotype was obtained from a woman between 35 and 50 years old with COVID-19, enrolled during active disease. Sequenced sample: peripheral blood. The chain joins TRBV27 to TRBJ1-5; D remains ambiguous. DNA of the CDR3: TGTGCCAGCAGTTTAGGAGGAGGAGGGAATCAGCCCCAGCATTTT. This encodes CASSLGGGGNQPQHF.